This TCR beta chain is from a study of T cells in Graves' hyperthyroidism and ophthalmopathy. Researchers took RNA transcripts and amplified the TCR beta CDR3 regions from them. During a first-round RT-PCR of the TCR CDR3, the HTBI primer set was used. Each CDR3 protein is one row after TCRdb ran MiXCR on the multiplex PCR reads. The repertoire has hundreds of thousands of distinct CDR3 sequences, more than 30% of them found once; the top ten carry approximately 10%. Hyperthyroidism patients were newly diagnosed, had disease duration under 2 months, and were aged 18 to 65 years. A patient was excluded if there was uncontrolled infection, other autoimmune disease, pregnancy or lactation. Diagnostic assessment was based on clinical symptoms, serum thyroxine and TRAb, thyroid ultrasound and orbital computed tomography. V lost 5 bases to trimming and J lost 9 bases, with 11 bases between them. The CDR3 consists of 13 residues. In germline, CDR1 is MGHRA, CDR2 YSYEKL.

Source material: blood. This chain connects TRBV4-1 to TRBJ1-6; TRBD1 might be the D (6 bases). The TCR comes from a man younger than 35 with Graves' hyperthyroidism. CDR3 coding DNA: TGCGCCAGCAGCATCGGACAGAGTTCACCCCTCCACTTT. Protein product: CASSIGQSSPLHF.